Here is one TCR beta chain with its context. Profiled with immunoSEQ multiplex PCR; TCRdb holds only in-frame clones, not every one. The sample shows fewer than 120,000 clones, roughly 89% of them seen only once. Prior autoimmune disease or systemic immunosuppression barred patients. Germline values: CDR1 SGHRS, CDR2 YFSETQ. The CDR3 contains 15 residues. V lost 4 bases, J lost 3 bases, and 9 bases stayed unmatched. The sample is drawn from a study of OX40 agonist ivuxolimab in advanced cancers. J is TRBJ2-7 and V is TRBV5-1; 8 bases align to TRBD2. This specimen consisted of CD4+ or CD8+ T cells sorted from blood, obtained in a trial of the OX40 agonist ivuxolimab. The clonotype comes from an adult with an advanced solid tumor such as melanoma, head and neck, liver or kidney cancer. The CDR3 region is CASSPLAGPFYEQYF. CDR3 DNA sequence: TGCGCCAGCAGCCCCTTAGCGGGGCCTTTCTACGAGCAGTACTTC.